The 27 T cell receptor beta chains in this list originate from one sample, sequenced in a study of cytomegalovirus exposure and HLA in healthy donors. Profiling relied on immunoSEQ multiplex PCR, and the TCRdb table lists in-frame clones only, not all of them. The sample records approximately 140,000 clones, less than 90% being singletons. Sequenced input: PBMCs. These receptors were taken from a man between 18 and 35 years old in good health and CMV-seronegative.

The chain recombines TRBV7-8 with TRBJ2-2; the D gene is possibly TRBD1 (5 bases). The germline V gene has CDR1 SGHVS and CDR2 FQNEAQ. This CDR3 is built from 15 residues. The V end lost 5 bases, the J end lost 0 bases, and 10 bases lay between the germline ends. The CDR3 spells CASSQGNTNTGELFF. CDR3 DNA sequence: TGTGCCAGCAGCCAGGGAAATACGAACACCGGGGAGCTGTTTTTT.

The V call is TRBV29-1, the J call TRBJ2-7, with 7 bases that match TRBD1. With 3 bases clipped from V and 3 bases from J, the junction kept 5 bases outside the gene matches. Germline loops: CDR1 SQVTM, CDR2 ANQGSEA. CDR3 size: 13 residues. DNA for the CDR3: TGCAGCGTTGAGGCCGACAGGGACTACGAGCAGTACTTC. Translation gives CSVEADRDYEQYF.

This clone occurred once. The chain couples TRBV6-1 to TRBJ2-4; maybe TRBD2 (5 bases). The V gene lost 6 bases and the J gene lost 8 bases, with 20 bases spanning the gap. The CDR3 totals 15 residues. Germline-derived CDR1 and CDR2 are MNHNS and SASEGT. The CDR3 DNA is TGTGCCAGCAGCCCAATCCCCGGGCTCGGGGACATTCAGTACTTC. It yields the protein CASSPIPGLGDIQYF.

The genes are TRBV11-2 and TRBJ1-2, with 9 bases lining up with TRBD1. This CDR3 has 15 amino acids. Per germline, CDR1 SGHAT and CDR2 FQNNGV. V shed 5 bases and J 3 bases; nucleotides not matched to a gene: 7. Here the CDR3 DNA reads TGTGCCAGCAGCGGAAACAGGGGGCCCTACTATGGCTACACCTTC. Translating it yields CASSGNRGPYYGYTF.

The rearrangement uses TRBV27 and TRBJ2-2; no clear D. Looked up from germline, CDR1 is MNHEY and CDR2 is SMNVEV (reference sequence). This CDR3 region has 13 residues. The V end was cut by 3 bases, the J end by 1 base, with 3 bases between. The CDR3 DNA reads TGTGCCAGCAGTTTTAGGAACACCGGGGAGCTGTTTTTT. Translated, it gives CASSFRNTGELFF.

The CDR3 sequence is CASSLHSNSPLHF. The CDR3 coding sequence is TGTGCCAGCAGTCTCCACAGTAATTCACCCCTCCACTTT. The rearrangement uses TRBV6-1 and TRBJ1-6, with D hard to call. The CDR3 extends over 13 amino acids. The V end was cut by 5 bases, the J end by 6 bases, with 8 bases between. The germline gives CDR1 MNHNS, CDR2 SASEGT.

The rearrangement links TRBV2 to TRBJ2-3; 9 positions match TRBD1. The V and J ends lost 6 bases and 5 bases, in that order; junction bases with no gene match: 12. The germline V gene encodes CDR1 SNHLY and CDR2 FYNNEI. The CDR3 is 16 residues long. The CDR3 DNA follows: TGTGCCAGCAGATCCTACCGGGACAGGGTAGGAGATACGCAGTATTTT. Amino acids: CASRSYRDRVGDTQYF.

This chain connects TRBV5-1 to TRBJ2-5; tentative D call: TRBD1 (7 bases). This CDR3 has 13 residues. V was cut by 4 bases and J by 5 bases, with 12 bases left in between. The germline CDR1 and CDR2 sequences are SGHRS and YFSETQ. The CDR3: CASSPQGRETQYF. The CDR3 region has the DNA TGCGCCAGCAGCCCACAGGGGAGGGAGACCCAGTACTTC.

The chain recombines TRBV18 with TRBJ1-1; possible D gene TRBD1, 5 bases. This CDR3 has 21 residues. Germline values: CDR1 KGHSH, CDR2 LQKENI. Trimming shortened V by 0 bases and J by 1 base, and 27 bases separated the two germline ends. The CDR3 nucleotides read TGTGCCAGCTCACCACCCCCCTATCTACTTGTAAGCAGGGTATGGAACACTGAAGCTTTCTTT. Its protein product is CASSPPPYLLVSRVWNTEAFF.

In DNA, the CDR3 is TGCGCCAGCAGGCTAACTAACAGGGAGTCTAATGAAAAACTGTTTTTT. It is translated as CASRLTNRESNEKLFF. The chain joins TRBV5-1 to TRBJ1-4; D may be TRBD1 (6 bases). V was shortened by 5 bases and J by 3 bases, with 17 bases between the two germline ends. Germline CDR1 reads SGHRS; CDR2 reads YFSETQ. The CDR3 runs to 16 residues.

The chain carries TRBV18 and TRBJ1-5; D perhaps matches TRBD1 (5 bases). V gave up 2 bases and J gave up 3 bases, with 11 bases separating them. Germline CDR1 and CDR2: KGHSH and LQKENI. The CDR3 has 15 residues. The CDR3 reads CASSPSRVINQPQHF. The CDR3 DNA follows: TGTGCCAGCTCACCATCCAGGGTAATCAATCAGCCCCAGCATTTT. Full variable domain (missing parts from reference TRBV18 and TRBJ1-5): NAGVMQNPRHLVRRRGQEARLRCSPMKGHSHVYWYRQLPEEGLKFMVYLQKENIIDESGMPKERFSAEFPKEGPSILRIQQVVRGDSAAYFCASSPSRVINQPQHFGDGTRLSIL.

This clone was counted once. V is TRBV27 and J is TRBJ1-1, with 7 positions matching TRBD1. CDR3 size: 13 residues. The V and J ends lost 5 bases and 3 bases, in that order; junction bases with no gene match: 3. Germline V gives CDR1 MNHEY, CDR2 SMNVEV (reference sequence). CDR3 nucleotide sequence: TGTGCCAGCAGTGATACAGGGGACACTGAAGCTTTCTTT. As protein: CASSDTGDTEAFF.

V gene TRBV2 combines with J gene TRBJ2-1; 9 bases align to TRBD2. This CDR3 region has 17 residues. Trimming at V came to 7 bases and at J to 0 bases, leaving 10 bases not matched to a gene. The V gene's germline CDR1 is SNHLY and CDR2 FYNNEI. The CDR3 DNA follows: TGTGCCAGCACCCGCTTTGCGGGAGGGAGCTCCTACAATGAGCAGTTCTTC. It codes for CASTRFAGGSSYNEQFF.

The chain combines TRBV29-1 with TRBJ2-7, with 8 bases fitting TRBD2. This CDR3 region has 13 residues. The J segment lost 3 bases and the V segment lost 6 bases, leaving 7 bases of the junction unmatched. Per the germline V gene, CDR1 is SQVTM and CDR2 is ANQGSEA. DNA for the CDR3: TGCAGCGTGACACTAGCGGTGAGCTACGAGCAGTACTTC. Translation: CSVTLAVSYEQYF.

The chain uses TRBV11-3 and TRBJ2-7, with TRBD2 as a possible D gene (7 bases). This CDR3 contains 13 residues. Germline loops: CDR1 SGHNT, CDR2 YENEEA. Trimming took 4 bases from V and 7 from J, leaving 14 bases between them. CDR3 in DNA: TGTGCCAGCAGCTCAGGGGCCGGGGGGGAGCAGTACTTC. Protein sequence: CASSSGAGGEQYF.

The chain has TRBV28 and TRBJ1-2; perhaps TRBD1 as D (5 bases). The CDR3 consists of 14 residues. Trimming removed 2 bases from V and 4 bases from J, with 11 bases in between. From germline, CDR1 is MDHEN and CDR2 SYDVKM. This chain's CDR3 is CASSLAWGGYGYTF. As DNA, the CDR3 is TGTGCCAGCAGTTTAGCCTGGGGGGGCTATGGCTACACCTTC.

The chain has TRBV27 and TRBJ1-1; D unclear. CDR1 is MNHEY and CDR2 is SMNVEV in the germline V gene (reference sequence). This CDR3 spans 13 amino acids. Trimming took off 6 bases at V and 1 base at J, with 9 bases between the two ends. For the CDR3, the DNA is TGTGCCAGCAGATTTAGCAGGAACACTGAAGCTTTCTTT. Protein: CASRFSRNTEAFF.

This chain connects TRBV6-1 to TRBJ1-5; D not resolved. The germline V gene has CDR1 MNHNS and CDR2 SASEGT. The CDR3 is 14 residues long. Trimming removed 3 bases from V and 2 bases from J, with 8 bases in between. The CDR3 is CASSETAGNQPQHF. The CDR3 nucleotides read TGTGCCAGCAGTGAGACGGCGGGCAATCAGCCCCAGCATTTT.

This chain joins TRBV9 and TRBJ2-4, with D possibly TRBD1 on 5 matching bases. Trimming shortened V by 0 bases and J by 2 bases, and 9 bases separated the two germline ends. The CDR3 sequence is 15 residues long. Germline loops: CDR1 SGDLS, CDR2 YYNGEE. The CDR3 loop is CASSVGSGPKNIQYF. The CDR3 DNA reads TGTGCCAGCAGCGTAGGGTCAGGGCCCAAAAACATTCAGTACTTC. The whole variable domain, remainder taken from reference TRBV9 and TRBJ2-4, is DSGVTQTPKHLITATGQRVTLRCSPRSGDLSVYWYQQSLDQGLQFLIQYYNGEERAKGNILERFSAQQFPDLHSELNLSSLELGDSALYFCASSVGSGPKNIQYFGAGTRLSVL.

The chain joins TRBV5-1 to TRBJ2-7; TRBD1 agrees at 7 bases. This CDR3 spans 13 amino acids. Per the germline V gene, CDR1 is SGHRS and CDR2 is YFSETQ. J lost 2 bases, V lost 4 bases, and 3 bases had no gene match. The CDR3: CASSPGQPYEQYF. The CDR3 nucleotides read TGCGCCAGCAGCCCGGGACAGCCCTACGAGCAGTACTTC.

The gene calls are TRBV5-4 and TRBJ1-2, with 8 nucleotides matching TRBD1. V shed 4 bases, J shed 0 bases, and the junction held 8 bases outside the gene matches. The CDR3 spans 16 residues. The V gene's germline CDR1 is SGHNT and CDR2 YYREEE (reference sequence). DNA of the CDR3: TGTGCCAGCAGCCGCCGGACAGGGCCGCCTAACTATGGCTACACCTTC. As protein: CASSRRTGPPNYGYTF.

This clone was counted a single time. This chain joins TRBV28 and TRBJ2-5, with a possible D match to TRBD2 (6 bases). Germline assignment: CDR1 MDHEN and CDR2 SYDVKM. Between the trimmed V and J ends, which lost 3 bases and 4 bases, there was a span of 18 bases. The CDR3 loop spans 16 amino acids. The chain's CDR3 is CASSFMGGRRGETQYF. CDR3 DNA sequence: TGTGCCAGCAGTTTTATGGGGGGAAGACGCGGAGAGACCCAGTACTTC.

The chain uses TRBV4-1 and TRBJ2-6; D is perhaps TRBD2 (5 bases). V lost 3 bases and J 0 bases, leaving 9 bases between the germline ends. The V gene's germline CDR1 is MGHRA and CDR2 YSYEKL. This CDR3 is 16 amino acids long. CDR3 protein: CASSQIGISGANVLTF. Written as DNA, the CDR3 is TGCGCCAGCAGCCAGATCGGGATCTCTGGGGCCAACGTCCTGACTTTC.

The chain's CDR3 is CASSLLPPGQGAPTEAFF. CDR3 DNA sequence: TGCGCCAGCAGCTTGTTGCCGCCGGGACAGGGGGCGCCCACTGAAGCTTTCTTT. V and J are TRBV5-1 and TRBJ1-1; the match to TRBD1 covers 12 bases. There are 18 residues in the CDR3. Germline lookup yields CDR1 SGHRS and CDR2 YFSETQ. The V gene end was trimmed by 1 base and the J gene end by 4 bases; junction bases not matched to a gene: 11.

The V call is TRBV28, the J call TRBJ2-1, with 13 bases lining up with TRBD2. The J segment lost 6 bases and the V segment lost 4 bases, leaving 12 bases of the junction unmatched. This CDR3 has 18 amino acids. Germline-derived CDR1 and CDR2 are MDHEN and SYDVKM. CDR3 DNA sequence: TGTGCCAGCAGTTCACTAACCGGAAGGACTAGCGGGAGCAATGAGCAGTTCTTC. Residues: CASSSLTGRTSGSNEQFF. Complete variable domain (other parts from reference TRBV28 and TRBJ2-1): DVKVTQSSRYLVKRTGEKVFLECVQDMDHENMFWYRQDPGLGLRLIYFSYDVKMKEKGDIPEGYSVSREKKERFSLILESASTNQTSMYLCASSSLTGRTSGSNEQFFGPGTRLTVL.

This chain uses TRBV6-6 with TRBJ2-1; D perhaps matches TRBD2 (7 bases). Germline V gene lookup returns CDR1 MNHNY and CDR2 SVGAGI (reference sequence). The CDR3 has 14 residues. Trimming removed 6 bases from V and 3 bases from J, with 12 bases in between. CDR3: CASREGGIYNEQFF. The CDR3 DNA follows: TGTGCCAGCAGGGAGGGGGGGATCTACAATGAGCAGTTCTTC.

The genes are TRBV5-1 and TRBJ2-7, with 9 bases aligning to TRBD2. Germline loops: CDR1 SGHRS, CDR2 YFSETQ. The CDR3 consists of 13 residues. The V gene end was trimmed by 5 bases and the J gene end by 3 bases; junction bases not matched to a gene: 3. CDR3 DNA sequence: TGCGCCAGCAGTGGACTAGCGAGCTACGAGCAGTACTTC. This translates into CASSGLASYEQYF.